Presented here are 15 T cell receptor beta chains from one specimen sequenced in a study of blood T cell repertoires in COVID-19. This table comes from immunoSEQ multiplex PCR, and its TCRdb copy is limited to in-frame clones, with some not included. The table records about 180,000 clones, just over 85% of them present only once. What was sequenced was peripheral blood. These receptors originate from a man aged 45-60 years with active or convalescent COVID-19.

The chain links TRBV5-1 to TRBJ2-7; maybe TRBD2 (6 bases). Germline V gives CDR1 SGHRS, CDR2 YFSETQ. This CDR3 has 15 amino acids. V gave up 0 bases and J gave up 3 bases, with 13 bases separating them. CDR3 in amino acids: CASSLDFLANYEQYF. In nucleotides, the CDR3 is TGCGCCAGCAGCTTGGATTTTCTAGCGAACTACGAGCAGTACTTC.

The V call is TRBV5-1, the J call TRBJ1-2, with 8 bases lining up with TRBD1. The trim removed 4 bases at V and 8 bases at J, leaving 7 bases unmatched. This CDR3 contains 13 residues. The germline CDR1 and CDR2 sequences are SGHRS and YFSETQ. In DNA form, the CDR3 reads TGCGCCAGCAGCGTTGGACAGGGTACGGGCTACACCTTC. This gives the protein CASSVGQGTGYTF.

This clone has a single count. The chain is built from TRBV3-1 (or the pseudogene TRBV3-2) and TRBJ2-1; D is ambiguous. The CDR3 covers 14 residues. CDR1 and CDR2 (germline): LGHDT, YNNKEL (reference sequence). The V and J ends lost 0 bases and 8 bases respectively, with 11 bases between them. CDR3 DNA sequence: TGTGCCAGCAGCCAAGAAGTTGAGGCATATGAGCAGTTCTTC. Translating gives CASSQEVEAYEQFF.

This clone was counted once. The chain recombines TRBV7-6 with TRBJ2-1, with 10 bases identical to TRBD1. The CDR3 extends over 13 amino acids. V shed 5 bases and J 8 bases; nucleotides not matched to a gene: 3. Germline-derived CDR1 and CDR2 are SGHVS and FNYEAQ. CDR3 nucleotides: TGTGCCAGCAGCCGGGACAGGGGAGATGAGCAGTTCTTC. Translated: CASSRDRGDEQFF.

The chain has TRBV5-1 and TRBJ2-5; 7 bases agree with TRBD1. The CDR3 totals 14 residues. The V segment lost 4 bases and the J segment 4 bases; nucleotides outside the gene matches: 7. Germline CDR1 SGHRS, CDR2 YFSETQ. CDR3: CASSPGQQRETQYF. The DNA of the CDR3 is TGCGCCAGCAGCCCGGGACAGCAACGAGAGACCCAGTACTTC.

The chain uses TRBV6-5 and TRBJ1-2, with 10 positions matching TRBD1. V gave up 2 bases and J gave up 8 bases; unmatched junction bases: 11. CDR3 length: 16 residues. Per the germline V gene, CDR1 is MNHEY and CDR2 is SVGAGI. CDR3 nucleotides: TGTGCCAGCAGTTACACGCCGAAGACAGGGGGCTGGGGCTACACCTTC. Its protein product is CASSYTPKTGGWGYTF.

This rearrangement joins TRBV5-5 to TRBJ2-5, with 8 bases that match TRBD2. CDR3 length: 15 amino acids. V dropped 6 bases and J dropped 5; count of bases not matched to a gene: 12. CDR1 is SGHKS and CDR2 is YYEKEE in the germline V gene (reference sequence). The chain's CDR3 is CASTTGGKERETQYF. In DNA, the CDR3 is TGTGCCAGCACCACGGGAGGGAAGGAGAGGGAGACCCAGTACTTC.

The CDR3 coding sequence is TGTGCCAGCAGTGAGAGGACAGGGGCGGTGACTGAAGCTTTCTTT. This codes for CASSERTGAVTEAFF. The chain carries TRBV2 and TRBJ1-1; 9 bases are a match to TRBD1. The CDR3 has 15 residues. J gave up 5 bases and V 3 bases, and 7 bases lay outside the gene matches. Looked up from germline, CDR1 is SNHLY and CDR2 is FYNNEI. The full variable domain, completed using reference TRBV2 and TRBJ1-1, is EPEVTQTPSHQVTQMGQEVILRCVPISNHLYFYWYRQILGQKVEFLVSFYNNEISEKSEIFDDQFSVERPDGSNFTLKIRSTKLEDSAMYFCASSERTGAVTEAFFGQGTRLTVV.

The chain links TRBV11-2 to TRBJ1-1; a possible D gene is TRBD1 (5 bases). The CDR3 sequence is 14 residues long. V lost 4 bases, J lost 1 base, and 10 bases lay in between. Germline V gene data show CDR1 as SGHAT and CDR2 as FQNNGV. The CDR3 DNA sequence: TGTGCCAGCAGCTCATTGACAGCGAACACTGAAGCTTTCTTT. It yields the protein CASSSLTANTEAFF.

The rearrangement links TRBV10-1 to TRBJ1-1, with 11 nucleotides matching TRBD1. Germline-derived CDR1 and CDR2 are WNHNN and SYGVQD (reference sequence). With V trimmed by 5 bases and J by 7 bases, 6 bases remained unmatched. The CDR3 covers 14 residues. For the CDR3, the DNA is TGCGCCAGCAGTTCGGACAGGGGGCGCAGTGAAGCTTTCTTT. Translation: CASSSDRGRSEAFF.

V and J are TRBV5-4 and TRBJ2-5, with D maybe TRBD1 (6 bases). There are 14 residues in the CDR3. Germline CDR1 and CDR2: SGHNT and YYREEE (reference sequence). Trimming pared 3 bases from V and 2 bases from J, leaving 11 bases between. CDR3 protein: CASSSRTEQETQYF. The CDR3 DNA sequence: TGTGCCAGCAGCTCAAGGACAGAACAAGAGACCCAGTACTTC.

This clone was counted only a few times. CDR3 loop: CASSGVETGATEAFF. The DNA of the CDR3 is TGTGCCAGCTCGGGGGTCGAAACAGGGGCCACTGAAGCTTTCTTT. V usage is TRBV18 and J usage is TRBJ1-1; TRBD1 matches at 7 bases. Germline CDR1 KGHSH, CDR2 LQKENI. This CDR3 is 15 amino acids long. The V segment lost 6 bases and the J segment 4 bases; nucleotides outside the gene matches: 11.

The chain carries TRBV19 and TRBJ2-7, with D perhaps TRBD1 (6 bases). The V end lost 9 bases, the J end lost 1 base, and 16 bases lay between the germline ends. Germline V gives CDR1 LNHDA, CDR2 SQIVND (reference sequence). The CDR3 consists of 14 residues. CDR3 nucleotide sequence: TGTGCCAGCAGTTGGGATAGGGGGTCCTACGAGCAGTACTTC. Translating it yields CASSWDRGSYEQYF.

The rearrangement links TRBV5-1 to TRBJ1-5; 8 nucleotides agree with TRBD1. The germline V gene encodes CDR1 SGHRS and CDR2 YFSETQ. The CDR3 is made up of 15 amino acids. The ends lost 3 bases at V and 1 base at J; junction bases unmatched: 3. CDR3 residues: CASSSGGLSNQPQHF. The DNA for the CDR3 is TGCGCCAGCAGCTCAGGGGGCTTAAGCAATCAGCCCCAGCATTTT.

This chain connects TRBV5-6 to TRBJ2-7; possible D gene TRBD1, 5 bases. CDR1 is SGHDT and CDR2 is YYEEEE in the germline V gene. This CDR3 is built from 13 residues. Deletions cut 5 bases from V and 0 bases from J, with 9 bases between. In DNA, the CDR3 is TGTGCCAGCAGGACACAGGACTCCTACGAGCAGTACTTC. This translates into CASRTQDSYEQYF.